This record concerns one T cell receptor (beta chain) sequence. Its matching antigen is unknown. TCR beta libraries used approximately 1.8 micrograms of genomic DNA from cryopreserved PBMCs. The entry originates in a study of cytotoxic CD8 clonotypes in ibrutinib-treated CLL. Findings and limits, study-wide: Clonality was higher at baseline than in age-matched healthy donors and tracked circulating CD8+ T-cell counts.

The table came from immunoSEQ multiplex PCR; TCRdb's copy has only in-frame clones and leaves some out. The data contain about 130,000 clones, about four fifths of them seen just once; the ten biggest clones take up more than 10%. The ends were cut back, 3 bases at V and 7 bases at J, with 6 bases in the middle. The CDR3 spans 12 residues. Per the germline V gene, CDR1 is SGHAT and CDR2 is FQDESV (reference sequence). This clonotype was obtained from a human donor with chronic lymphocytic leukemia. The sequencing used PBMCs, collected after 12 months of ibrutinib treatment. The genes are TRBV11-1 and TRBJ1-4; no firm D call. The CDR3 bases are TGTGCCAGCAGCTTTGCGAGTGAAAAACTGTTTTTT. Translating it yields CASSFASEKLFF. Combining the CDR3 with reference TRBV11-1 and TRBJ1-4 gives the whole variable domain EAEVAQSPRYKITEKSQAVAFWCDPISGHATLYWYRQILGQGPELLVQFQDESVVDDSQLPKDRFSAERLKGVDSTLKIQPAELGDSAMYLCASSFASEKLFFGSGTQLSVL.